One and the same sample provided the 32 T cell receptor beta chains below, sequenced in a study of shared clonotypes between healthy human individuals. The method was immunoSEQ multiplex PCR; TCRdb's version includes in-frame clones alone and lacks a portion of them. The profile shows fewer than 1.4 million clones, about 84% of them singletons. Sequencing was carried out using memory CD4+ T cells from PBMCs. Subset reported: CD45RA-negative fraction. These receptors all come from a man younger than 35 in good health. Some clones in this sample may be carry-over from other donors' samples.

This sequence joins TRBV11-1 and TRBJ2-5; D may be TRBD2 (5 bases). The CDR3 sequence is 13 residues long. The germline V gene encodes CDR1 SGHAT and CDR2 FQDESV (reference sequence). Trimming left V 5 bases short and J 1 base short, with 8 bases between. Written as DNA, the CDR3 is TGTGCCAGCAGCAGGACTCCCCAAGAGACCCAGTACTTC. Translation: CASSRTPQETQYF.

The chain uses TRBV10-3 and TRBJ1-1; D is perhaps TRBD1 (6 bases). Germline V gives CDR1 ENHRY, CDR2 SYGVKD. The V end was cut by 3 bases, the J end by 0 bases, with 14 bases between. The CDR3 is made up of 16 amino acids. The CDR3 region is CAISDPPGQMNTEAFF. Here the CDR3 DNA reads TGTGCCATCAGTGACCCGCCCGGACAGATGAACACTGAAGCTTTCTTT.

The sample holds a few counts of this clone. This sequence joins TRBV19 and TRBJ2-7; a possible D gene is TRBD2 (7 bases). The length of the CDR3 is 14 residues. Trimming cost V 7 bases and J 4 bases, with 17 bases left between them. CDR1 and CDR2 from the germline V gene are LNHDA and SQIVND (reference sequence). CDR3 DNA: TGTGCCAGTAAACCCCAGGCGGGGGCGTACGAGCAGTACTTC. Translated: CASKPQAGAYEQYF.

The CDR3 DNA reads TGTGCCAGCAGCTCCCAAAGGGGGGAGACCCAGTACTTC. Residues: CASSSQRGETQYF. J is TRBJ2-5 and V is TRBV7-2, with a tentative D call TRBD1 (6 bases). This CDR3 spans 13 amino acids. CDR1 is SGHTA and CDR2 is FQGNSA in the germline V gene. V lost 4 bases, J lost 5 bases, and 11 bases lay in between. Supplemented by reference TRBV7-2 and TRBJ2-5, the full variable domain reads GAGVSQSPSNKVTEKGKDVELRCDPISGHTALYWYRQSLGQGLEFLIYFQGNSAPDKSGLPSDRFSAERTGGSVSTLTIQRTQQEDSAVYLCASSSQRGETQYFGPGTRLLVL.

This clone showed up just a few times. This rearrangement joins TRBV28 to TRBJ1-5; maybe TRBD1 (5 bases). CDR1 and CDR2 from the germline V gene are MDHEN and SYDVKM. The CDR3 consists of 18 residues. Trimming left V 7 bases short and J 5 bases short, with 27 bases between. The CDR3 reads CASTLEGRRVGYDQPQHF. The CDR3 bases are TGTGCCAGCACCCTTGAGGGGCGAAGGGTTGGTTATGATCAGCCCCAGCATTTT.

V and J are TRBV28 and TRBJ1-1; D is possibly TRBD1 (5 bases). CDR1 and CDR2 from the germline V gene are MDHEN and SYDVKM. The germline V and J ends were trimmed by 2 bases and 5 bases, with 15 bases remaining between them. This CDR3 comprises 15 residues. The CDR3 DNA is TGTGCCAGCAGTTTACGCGCGGGGGGGAGAACTGAAGCTTTCTTT. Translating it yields CASSLRAGGRTEAFF.

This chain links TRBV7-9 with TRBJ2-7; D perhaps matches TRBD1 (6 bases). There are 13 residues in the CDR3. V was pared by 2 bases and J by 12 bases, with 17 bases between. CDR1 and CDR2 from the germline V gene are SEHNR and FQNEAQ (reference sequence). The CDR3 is CASSLLEGDRPYF. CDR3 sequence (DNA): TGTGCCAGCAGCTTATTAGAGGGTGACAGGCCGTACTTC.

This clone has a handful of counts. This CDR3 reads CASTNIGTGDGYTF. CDR3 nucleotide sequence: TGTGCCAGCACCAATATCGGGACAGGGGATGGCTACACCTTC. The chain carries TRBV11-2 and TRBJ1-2; 10 positions match TRBD1. The CDR3 is 14 amino acids. CDR1 and CDR2 (germline): SGHAT, FQNNGV. Trimming removed 7 bases from V and 6 bases from J; junction bases left unmatched: 8. Full variable domain (remainder filled in from reference TRBV11-2 and TRBJ1-2): EAGVAQSPRYKIIEKRQSVAFWCNPISGHATLYWYQQILGQGPKLLIQFQNNGVVDDSQLPKDRFSAERLKGVDSTLKIQPAKLEDSAVYLCASTNIGTGDGYTFGSGTRLTVV.

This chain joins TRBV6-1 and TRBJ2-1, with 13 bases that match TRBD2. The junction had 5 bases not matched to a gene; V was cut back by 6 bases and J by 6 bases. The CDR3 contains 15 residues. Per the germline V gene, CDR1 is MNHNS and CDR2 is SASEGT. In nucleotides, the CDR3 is TGTGCCAGCAGAAAGGGACTAGCGGGAATCAATGAGCAGTTCTTC. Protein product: CASRKGLAGINEQFF.

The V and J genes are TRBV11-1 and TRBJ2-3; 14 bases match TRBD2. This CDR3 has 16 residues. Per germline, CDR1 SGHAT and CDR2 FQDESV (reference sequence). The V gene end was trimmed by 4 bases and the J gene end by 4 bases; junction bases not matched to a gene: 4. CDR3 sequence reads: CASSSRTSGRPDTQYF. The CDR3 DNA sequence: TGTGCCAGCAGCTCCAGGACTAGCGGGAGGCCAGATACGCAGTATTTT.

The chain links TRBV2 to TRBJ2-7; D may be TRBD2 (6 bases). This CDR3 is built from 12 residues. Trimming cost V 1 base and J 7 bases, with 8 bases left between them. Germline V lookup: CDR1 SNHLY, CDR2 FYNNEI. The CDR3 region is CASSEGREEQYF. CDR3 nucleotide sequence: TGTGCCAGCAGTGAAGGGAGGGAAGAGCAGTACTTC.

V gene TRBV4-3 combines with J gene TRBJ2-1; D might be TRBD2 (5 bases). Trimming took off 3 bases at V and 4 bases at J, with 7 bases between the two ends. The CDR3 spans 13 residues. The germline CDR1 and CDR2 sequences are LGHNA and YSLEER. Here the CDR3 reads CASSHSGYNEQFF. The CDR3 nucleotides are TGCGCCAGCAGCCACAGCGGTTACAATGAGCAGTTCTTC.

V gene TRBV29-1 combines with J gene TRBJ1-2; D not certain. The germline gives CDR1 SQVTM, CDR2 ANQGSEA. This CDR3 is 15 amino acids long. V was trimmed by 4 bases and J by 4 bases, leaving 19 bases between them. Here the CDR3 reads CSVAVPRGELYGYTF. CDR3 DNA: TGCAGCGTTGCAGTTCCGCGCGGGGAACTCTATGGCTACACCTTC.

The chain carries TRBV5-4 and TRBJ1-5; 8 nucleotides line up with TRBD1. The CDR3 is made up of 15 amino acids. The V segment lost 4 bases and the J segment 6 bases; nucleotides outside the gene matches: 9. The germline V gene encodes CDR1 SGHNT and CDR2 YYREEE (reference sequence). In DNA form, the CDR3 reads TGTGCCAGCAGCCCAAACTCAGACAGGGGTCAGCCCCAGCATTTT. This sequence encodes CASSPNSDRGQPQHF.

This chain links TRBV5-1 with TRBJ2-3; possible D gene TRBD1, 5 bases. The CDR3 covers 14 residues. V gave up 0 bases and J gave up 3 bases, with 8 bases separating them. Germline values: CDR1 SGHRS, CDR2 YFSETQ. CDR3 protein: CASSLDRLTDTQYF. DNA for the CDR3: TGCGCCAGCAGCTTGGACAGGTTGACAGATACGCAGTATTTT.

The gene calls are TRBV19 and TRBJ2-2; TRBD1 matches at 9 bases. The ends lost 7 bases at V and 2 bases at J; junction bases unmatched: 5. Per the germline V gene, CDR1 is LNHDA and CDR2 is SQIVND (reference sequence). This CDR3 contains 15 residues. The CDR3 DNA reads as TGTGCCAGTAAACCGGGACAGGGAAACACCGGGGAGCTGTTTTTT. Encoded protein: CASKPGQGNTGELFF.

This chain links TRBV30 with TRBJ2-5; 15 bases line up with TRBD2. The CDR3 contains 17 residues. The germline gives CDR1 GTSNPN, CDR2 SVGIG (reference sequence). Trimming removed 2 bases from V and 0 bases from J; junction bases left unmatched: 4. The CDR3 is CAWSLGLAGGYQETQYF. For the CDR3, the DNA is TGTGCCTGGAGTTTAGGACTAGCGGGAGGGTACCAAGAGACCCAGTACTTC.

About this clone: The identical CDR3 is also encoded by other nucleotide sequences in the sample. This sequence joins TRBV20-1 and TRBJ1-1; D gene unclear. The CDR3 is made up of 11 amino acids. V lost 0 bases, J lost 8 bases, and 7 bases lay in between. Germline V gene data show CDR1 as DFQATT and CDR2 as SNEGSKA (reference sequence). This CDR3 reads CSARDRGEAFF. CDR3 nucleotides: TGCAGTGCTAGAGATCGCGGGGAAGCTTTCTTT.

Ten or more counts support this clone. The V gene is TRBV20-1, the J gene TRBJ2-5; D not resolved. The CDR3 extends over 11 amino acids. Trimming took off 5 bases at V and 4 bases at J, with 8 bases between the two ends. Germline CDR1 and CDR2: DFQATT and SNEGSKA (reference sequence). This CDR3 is CSAGVGETQYF. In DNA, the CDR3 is TGCAGTGCTGGGGTAGGAGAGACCCAGTACTTC.

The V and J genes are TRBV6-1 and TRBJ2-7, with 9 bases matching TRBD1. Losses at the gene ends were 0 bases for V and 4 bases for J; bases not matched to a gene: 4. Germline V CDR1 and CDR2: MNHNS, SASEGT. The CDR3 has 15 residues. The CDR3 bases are TGTGCCAGCAGTGAAGCGGACGGACAGGGGTACGAGCAGTACTTC. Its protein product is CASSEADGQGYEQYF.

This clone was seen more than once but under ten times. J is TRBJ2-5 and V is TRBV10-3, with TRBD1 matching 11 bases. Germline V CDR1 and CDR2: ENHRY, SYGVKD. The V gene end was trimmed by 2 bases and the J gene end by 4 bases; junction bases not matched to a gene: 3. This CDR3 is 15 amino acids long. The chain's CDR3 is CAISETGTGGETQYF. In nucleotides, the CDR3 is TGTGCCATCAGTGAGACCGGGACAGGGGGAGAGACCCAGTACTTC.

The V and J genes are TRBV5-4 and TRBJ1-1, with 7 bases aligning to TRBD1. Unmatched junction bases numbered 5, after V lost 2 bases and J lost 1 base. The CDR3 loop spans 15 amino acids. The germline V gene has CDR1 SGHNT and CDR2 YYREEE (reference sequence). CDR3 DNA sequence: TGTGCCAGCAGCTTTGGGGGGACAGAGAACACTGAAGCTTTCTTT. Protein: CASSFGGTENTEAFF.

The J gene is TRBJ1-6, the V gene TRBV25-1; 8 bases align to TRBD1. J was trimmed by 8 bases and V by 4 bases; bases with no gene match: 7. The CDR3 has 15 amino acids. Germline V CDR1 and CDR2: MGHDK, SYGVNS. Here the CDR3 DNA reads TGTGCCAGCAGTGTTGGACGGACAGGGCATTCACCCCTCCACTTT. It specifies CASSVGRTGHSPLHF.

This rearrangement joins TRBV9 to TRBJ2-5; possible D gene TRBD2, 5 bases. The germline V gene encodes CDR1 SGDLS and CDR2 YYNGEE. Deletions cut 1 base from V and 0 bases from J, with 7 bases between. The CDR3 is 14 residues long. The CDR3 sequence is CASSVLDYQETQYF. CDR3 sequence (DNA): TGTGCCAGCAGCGTACTGGACTACCAAGAGACCCAGTACTTC.

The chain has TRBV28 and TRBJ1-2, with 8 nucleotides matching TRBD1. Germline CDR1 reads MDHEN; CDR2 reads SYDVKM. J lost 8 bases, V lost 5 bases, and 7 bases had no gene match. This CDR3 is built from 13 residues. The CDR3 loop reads CASSQDRVGGYTF. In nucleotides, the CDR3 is TGTGCCAGCAGTCAGGACAGGGTAGGGGGCTACACCTTC.

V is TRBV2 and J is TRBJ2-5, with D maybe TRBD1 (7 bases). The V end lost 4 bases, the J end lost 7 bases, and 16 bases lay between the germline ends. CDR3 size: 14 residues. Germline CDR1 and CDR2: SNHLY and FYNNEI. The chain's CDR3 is CASSVVEQGGTQYF. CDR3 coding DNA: TGTGCCAGCAGTGTGGTAGAGCAGGGGGGGACCCAGTACTTC.

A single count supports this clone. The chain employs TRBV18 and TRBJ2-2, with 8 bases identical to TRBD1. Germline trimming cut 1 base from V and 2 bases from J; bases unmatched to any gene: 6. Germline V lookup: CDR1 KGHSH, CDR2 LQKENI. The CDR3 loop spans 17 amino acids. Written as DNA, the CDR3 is TGTGCCAGCTCACCACGGGGGACAGGCCTCAACACCGGGGAGCTGTTTTTT. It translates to CASSPRGTGLNTGELFF.

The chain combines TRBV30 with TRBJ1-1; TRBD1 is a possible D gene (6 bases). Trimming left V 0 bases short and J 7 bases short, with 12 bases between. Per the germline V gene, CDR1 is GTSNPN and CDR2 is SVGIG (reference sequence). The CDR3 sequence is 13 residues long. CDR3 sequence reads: CAWSVQGVDEAFF. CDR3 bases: TGTGCCTGGAGTGTACAGGGAGTGGATGAAGCTTTCTTT. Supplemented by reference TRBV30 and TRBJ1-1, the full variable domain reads SQTIHQWPATLVQPVGSPLSLECTVEGTSNPNLYWYRQAAGRGLQLLFYSVGIGQISSEVPQNLSASRPQDRQFILSSKKLLLSDSGFYLCAWSVQGVDEAFFGQGTRLTVV.

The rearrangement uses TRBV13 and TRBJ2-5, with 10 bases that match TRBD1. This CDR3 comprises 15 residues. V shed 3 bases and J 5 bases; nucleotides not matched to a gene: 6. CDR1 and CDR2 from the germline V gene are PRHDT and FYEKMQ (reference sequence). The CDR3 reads CASSLDRGFQETQYF. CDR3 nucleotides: TGTGCCAGCAGCTTGGACAGGGGGTTTCAGGAGACCCAGTACTTC.

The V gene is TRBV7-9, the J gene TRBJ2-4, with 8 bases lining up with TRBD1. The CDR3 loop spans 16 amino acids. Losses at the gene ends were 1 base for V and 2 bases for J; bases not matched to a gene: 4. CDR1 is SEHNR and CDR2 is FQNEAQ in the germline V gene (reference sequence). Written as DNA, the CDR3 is TGTGCCAGCAGCTTAGGGACAGGGTTATCCAAAAACATTCAGTACTTC. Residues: CASSLGTGLSKNIQYF.

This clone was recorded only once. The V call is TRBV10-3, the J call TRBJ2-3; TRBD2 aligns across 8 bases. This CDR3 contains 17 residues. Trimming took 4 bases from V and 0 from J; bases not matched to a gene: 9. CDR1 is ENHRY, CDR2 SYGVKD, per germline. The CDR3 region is CAISGAWASGSTDTQYF. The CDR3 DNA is TGTGCCATCAGTGGGGCATGGGCTAGCGGGAGCACAGATACGCAGTATTTT.

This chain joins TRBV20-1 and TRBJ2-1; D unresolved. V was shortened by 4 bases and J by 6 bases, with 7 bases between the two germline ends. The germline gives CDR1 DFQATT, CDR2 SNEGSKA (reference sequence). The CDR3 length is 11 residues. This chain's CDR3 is CSAKFFNEQFF. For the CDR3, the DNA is TGCAGTGCTAAGTTCTTCAATGAGCAGTTCTTC.